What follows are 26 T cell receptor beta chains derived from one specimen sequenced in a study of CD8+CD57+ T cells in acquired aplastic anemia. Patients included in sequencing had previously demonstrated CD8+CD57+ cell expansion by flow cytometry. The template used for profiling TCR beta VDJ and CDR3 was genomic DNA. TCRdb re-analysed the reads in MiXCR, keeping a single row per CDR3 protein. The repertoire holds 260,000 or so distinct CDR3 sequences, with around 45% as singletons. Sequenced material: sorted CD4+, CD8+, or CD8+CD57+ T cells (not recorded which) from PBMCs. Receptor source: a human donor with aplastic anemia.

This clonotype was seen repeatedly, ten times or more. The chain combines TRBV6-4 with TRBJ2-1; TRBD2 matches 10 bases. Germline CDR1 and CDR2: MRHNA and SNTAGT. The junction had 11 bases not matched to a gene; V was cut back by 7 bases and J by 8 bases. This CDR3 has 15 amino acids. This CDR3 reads CASKSRASGSDEQFF. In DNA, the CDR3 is TGTGCCAGCAAGTCCAGGGCTAGCGGGAGCGATGAGCAGTTCTTC.

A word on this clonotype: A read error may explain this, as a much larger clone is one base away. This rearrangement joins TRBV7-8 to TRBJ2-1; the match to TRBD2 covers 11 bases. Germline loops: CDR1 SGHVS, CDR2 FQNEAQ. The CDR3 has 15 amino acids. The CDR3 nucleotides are TGTGCCAGCAGCTCTAGCGGGGGGCCCTACGATGAGCAGTTCTTC. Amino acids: CASSSSGGPYDEQFF. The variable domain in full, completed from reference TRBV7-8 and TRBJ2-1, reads GAGVSQSPRYKVAKRGQDVALRCDPISGHVSLFWYQQALGQGPEFLTYFQNEAQLDKSGLPSDRFFAERPEGSVSTLKIQRTQQEDSAVYLCASSSSGGPYDEQFFGPGTRLTVL.

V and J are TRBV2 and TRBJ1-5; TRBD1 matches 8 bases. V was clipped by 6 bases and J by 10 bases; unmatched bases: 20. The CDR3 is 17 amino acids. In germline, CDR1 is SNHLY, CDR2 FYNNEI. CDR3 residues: CASSPWAPGTGNSPQHF. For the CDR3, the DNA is TGTGCCAGCAGCCCCTGGGCCCCCGGGACAGGCAATTCACCCCAGCATTTT.

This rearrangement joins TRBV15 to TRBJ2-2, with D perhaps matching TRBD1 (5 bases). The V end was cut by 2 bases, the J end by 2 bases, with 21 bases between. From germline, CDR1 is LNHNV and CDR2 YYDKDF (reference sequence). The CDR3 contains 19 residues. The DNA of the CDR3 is TGTGCCACCAGCAGACCTACATTTGGGGCAGGGTTAAACACCGGGGAGCTGTTTTTT. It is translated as CATSRPTFGAGLNTGELFF.

CDR3 nucleotide sequence: TGCAGCGTGGGCTACGGGATTACCTATGGCTACACCTTC. As protein: CSVGYGITYGYTF. The chain couples TRBV29-1 to TRBJ1-2; unclear D gene. With 6 bases removed from V and 4 bases from J, the gap between germline ends came to 15 bases. The CDR3 has 13 amino acids. Looked up from germline, CDR1 is SQVTM and CDR2 is ANQGSEA.

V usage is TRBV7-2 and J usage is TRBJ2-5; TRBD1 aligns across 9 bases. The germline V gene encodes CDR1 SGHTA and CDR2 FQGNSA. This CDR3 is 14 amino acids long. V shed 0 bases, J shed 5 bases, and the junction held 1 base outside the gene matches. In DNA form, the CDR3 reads TGTGCCAGCAGCTTAGCGGGGACAGGGGAGACCCAGTACTTC. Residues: CASSLAGTGETQYF.

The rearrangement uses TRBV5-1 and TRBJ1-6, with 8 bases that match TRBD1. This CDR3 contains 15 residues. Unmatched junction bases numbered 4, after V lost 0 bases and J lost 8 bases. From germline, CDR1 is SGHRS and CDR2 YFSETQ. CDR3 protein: CASSLAVTGDSPLHF. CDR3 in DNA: TGCGCCAGCAGCTTGGCCGTGACAGGGGATTCACCCCTCCACTTT.

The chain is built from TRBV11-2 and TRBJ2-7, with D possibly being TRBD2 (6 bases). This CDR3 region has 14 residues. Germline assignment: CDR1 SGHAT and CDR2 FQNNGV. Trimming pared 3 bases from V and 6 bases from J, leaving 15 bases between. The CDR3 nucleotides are TGTGCCAGCAGCTTCGCGGGGCCCTCGGGCGAGCAGTACTTC. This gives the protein CASSFAGPSGEQYF.

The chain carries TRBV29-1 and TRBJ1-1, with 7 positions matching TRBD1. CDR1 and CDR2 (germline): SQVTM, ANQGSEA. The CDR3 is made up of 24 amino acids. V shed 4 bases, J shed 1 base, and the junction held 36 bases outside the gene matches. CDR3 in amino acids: CSVGTRGILLGKRPKHTSNTEAFF. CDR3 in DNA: TGCAGCGTTGGGACCAGGGGGATTCTGTTAGGAAAAAGGCCTAAGCATACCTCGAACACTGAAGCTTTCTTT.

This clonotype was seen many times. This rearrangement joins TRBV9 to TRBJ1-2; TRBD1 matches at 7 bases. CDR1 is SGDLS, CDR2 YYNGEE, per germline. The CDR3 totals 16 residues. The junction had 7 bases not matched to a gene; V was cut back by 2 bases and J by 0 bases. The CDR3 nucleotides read TGTGCCAGCAGCGTCGACAGGGATGAAGCTAACTATGGCTACACCTTC. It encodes CASSVDRDEANYGYTF. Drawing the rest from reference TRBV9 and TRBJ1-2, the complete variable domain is DSGVTQTPKHLITATGQRVTLRCSPRSGDLSVYWYQQSLDQGLQFLIQYYNGEERAKGNILERFSAQQFPDLHSELNLSSLELGDSALYFCASSVDRDEANYGYTFGSGTRLTVV.

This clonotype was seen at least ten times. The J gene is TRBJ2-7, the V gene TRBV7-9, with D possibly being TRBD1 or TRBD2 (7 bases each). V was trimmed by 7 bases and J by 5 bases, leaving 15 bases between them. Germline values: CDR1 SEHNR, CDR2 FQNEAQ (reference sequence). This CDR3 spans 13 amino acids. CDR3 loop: CASKGGGDHEQYF. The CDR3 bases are TGTGCCAGCAAGGGAGGGGGCGACCACGAGCAGTACTTC.

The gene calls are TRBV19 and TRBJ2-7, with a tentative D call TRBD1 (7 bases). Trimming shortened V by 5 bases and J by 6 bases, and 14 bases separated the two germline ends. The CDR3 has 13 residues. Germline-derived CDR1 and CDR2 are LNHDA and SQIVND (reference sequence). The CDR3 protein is CASSAQGGTEQYF. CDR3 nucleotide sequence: TGTGCCAGTAGTGCCCAGGGGGGTACCGAGCAGTACTTC.

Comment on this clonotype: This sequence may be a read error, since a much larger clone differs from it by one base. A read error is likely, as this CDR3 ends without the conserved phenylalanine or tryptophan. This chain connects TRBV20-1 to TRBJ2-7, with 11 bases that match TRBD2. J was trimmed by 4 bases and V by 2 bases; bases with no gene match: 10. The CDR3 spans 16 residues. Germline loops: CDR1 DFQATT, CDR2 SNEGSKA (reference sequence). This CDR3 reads CSARSTSGSLLYEQYL. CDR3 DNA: TGCAGTGCTAGATCTACTAGCGGGAGCCTATTATACGAGCAGTACCTC.

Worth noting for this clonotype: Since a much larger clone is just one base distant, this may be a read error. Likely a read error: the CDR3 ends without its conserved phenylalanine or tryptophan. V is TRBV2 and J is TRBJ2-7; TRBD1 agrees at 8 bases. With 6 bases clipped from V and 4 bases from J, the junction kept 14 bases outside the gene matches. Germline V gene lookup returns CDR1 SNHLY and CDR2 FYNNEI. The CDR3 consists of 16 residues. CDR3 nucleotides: TGTGCCAGCAGCGTTATCGACAGGGGACCCCATTACGAGCAGTACCTC. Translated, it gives CASSVIDRGPHYEQYL.

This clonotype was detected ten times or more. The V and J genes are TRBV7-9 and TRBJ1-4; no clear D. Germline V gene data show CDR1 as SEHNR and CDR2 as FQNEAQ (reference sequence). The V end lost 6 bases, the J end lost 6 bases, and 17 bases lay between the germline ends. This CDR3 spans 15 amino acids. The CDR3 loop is CASSRPGEAHEKLFF. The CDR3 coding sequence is TGTGCCAGCAGTCGACCGGGAGAGGCGCATGAAAAACTGTTTTTT.

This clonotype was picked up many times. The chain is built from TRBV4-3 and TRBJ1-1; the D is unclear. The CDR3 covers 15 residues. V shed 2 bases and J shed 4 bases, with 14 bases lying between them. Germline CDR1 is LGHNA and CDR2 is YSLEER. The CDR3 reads CASSQSYRLGTEAFF. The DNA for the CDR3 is TGCGCCAGCAGCCAATCTTACCGTTTGGGCACTGAAGCTTTCTTT.

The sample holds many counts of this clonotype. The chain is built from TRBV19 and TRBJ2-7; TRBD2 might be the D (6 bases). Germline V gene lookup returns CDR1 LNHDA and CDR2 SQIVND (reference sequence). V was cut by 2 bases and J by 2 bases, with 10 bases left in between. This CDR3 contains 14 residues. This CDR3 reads CASSIYAGTYEQYF. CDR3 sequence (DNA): TGTGCCAGTAGTATATATGCGGGAACCTACGAGCAGTACTTC.

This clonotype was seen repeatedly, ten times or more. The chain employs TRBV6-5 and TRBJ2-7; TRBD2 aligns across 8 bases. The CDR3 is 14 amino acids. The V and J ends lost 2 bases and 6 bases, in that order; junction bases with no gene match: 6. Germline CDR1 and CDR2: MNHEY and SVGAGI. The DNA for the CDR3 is TGTGCCAGCAGTTACAGACGGGAGGGAGGCGAGCAGTACTTC. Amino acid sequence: CASSYRREGGEQYF.

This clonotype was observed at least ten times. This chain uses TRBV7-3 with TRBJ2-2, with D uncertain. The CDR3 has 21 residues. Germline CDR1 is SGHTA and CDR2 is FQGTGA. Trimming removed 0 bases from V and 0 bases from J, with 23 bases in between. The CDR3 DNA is TGTGCCAGCAGCTTAACACGGTCTCCACAGTACAAGACTGCGAACACCGGGGAGCTGTTTTTT. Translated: CASSLTRSPQYKTANTGELFF.

DNA of the CDR3: TGCGCCAGCAGCCAAGCGCAGGGGGCCTTTAGTAATTCACCCCTCCACTTT. Encoded protein: CASSQAQGAFSNSPLHF. The chain has TRBV4-1 and TRBJ1-6; TRBD1 aligns across 8 bases. The CDR3 totals 17 residues. Germline V gene lookup returns CDR1 MGHRA and CDR2 YSYEKL. The V segment lost 1 base and the J segment 6 bases; nucleotides outside the gene matches: 8.

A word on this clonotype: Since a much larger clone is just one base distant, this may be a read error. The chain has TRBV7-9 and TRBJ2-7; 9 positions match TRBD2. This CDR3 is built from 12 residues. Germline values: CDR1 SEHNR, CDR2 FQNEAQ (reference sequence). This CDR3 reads CVSVAGAQEQYF. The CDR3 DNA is TGTGTCAGCGTAGCGGGAGCTCAAGAGCAGTACTTC.

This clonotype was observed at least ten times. CDR3 in amino acids: CASSLGGGPLDTQYF. CDR3 bases: TGTGCCAGCAGCTTAGGGGGAGGGCCGCTAGATACGCAGTATTTT. The chain joins TRBV11-2 to TRBJ2-3; the match to TRBD2 covers 7 bases. The V segment lost 1 base and the J segment 5 bases; nucleotides outside the gene matches: 6. The CDR3 runs 15 residues. Germline-derived CDR1 and CDR2 are SGHAT and FQNNGV. The full variable domain, rest sourced from reference TRBV11-2 and TRBJ2-3, is EAGVAQSPRYKIIEKRQSVAFWCNPISGHATLYWYQQILGQGPKLLIQFQNNGVVDDSQLPKDRFSAERLKGVDSTLKIQPAKLEDSAVYLCASSLGGGPLDTQYFGPGTRLTVL.

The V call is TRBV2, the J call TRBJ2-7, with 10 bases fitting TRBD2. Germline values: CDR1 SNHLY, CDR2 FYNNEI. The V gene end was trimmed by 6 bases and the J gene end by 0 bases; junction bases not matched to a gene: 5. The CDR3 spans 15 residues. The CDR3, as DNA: TGTGCCAGCAGGAACCTAGCGGGGGACTCCTACGAGCAGTACTTC. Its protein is CASRNLAGDSYEQYF.

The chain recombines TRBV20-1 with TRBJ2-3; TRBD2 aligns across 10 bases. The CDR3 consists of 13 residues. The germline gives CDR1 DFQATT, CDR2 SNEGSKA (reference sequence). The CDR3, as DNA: TGCATAAACGGGACTAGCGACACAGATACGCAGTATTTT. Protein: CINGTSDTDTQYF.

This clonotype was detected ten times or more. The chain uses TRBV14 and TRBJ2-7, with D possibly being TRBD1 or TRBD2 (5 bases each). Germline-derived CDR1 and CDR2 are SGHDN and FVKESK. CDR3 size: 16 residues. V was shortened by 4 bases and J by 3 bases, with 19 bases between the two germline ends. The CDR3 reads CASSPRPGTRGYEQYF. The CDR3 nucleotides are TGTGCCAGCAGCCCCCGACCGGGAACAAGGGGCTACGAGCAGTACTTC.

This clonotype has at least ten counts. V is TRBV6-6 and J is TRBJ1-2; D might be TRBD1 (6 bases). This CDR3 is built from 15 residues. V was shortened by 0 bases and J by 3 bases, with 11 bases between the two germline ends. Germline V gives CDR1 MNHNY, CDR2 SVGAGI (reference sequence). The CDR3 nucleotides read TGTGCCAGCAGTTACTCGCTTAGGGGGGACTATGGCTACACCTTC. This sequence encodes CASSYSLRGDYGYTF.